The 30 T cell receptor beta chains below all came from one sample that was sequenced in a study of T-cell reconstitution after alpha-beta-depleted transplantation in children. The TCRbeta library was prepared with unique molecular identifiers. TCRdb reprocessed the PCR reads with MiXCR, giving one entry per CDR3 protein. The data hold 450,000 to 600,000 distinct CDR3 sequences, with about 16% observed a single time. The source material was PBMCs from the stem cell graft donor, sampled from the stem cell graft. Receptors were obtained from a human donor who donated a stem cell graft to a child with acute lymphoblastic leukemia.

This clonotype was observed a few times. This rearrangement joins TRBV5-4 to TRBJ1-5; possibly TRBD1 for D (6 bases). Germline-derived CDR1 and CDR2 are SGHNT and YYREEE (reference sequence). The CDR3 loop spans 16 amino acids. The ends were cut back, 0 bases at V and 1 base at J, with 11 bases in the middle. The CDR3 nucleotides are TGTGCCAGCAGCTTGGGGGGGGGCTTCAGCAATCAGCCCCAGCATTTT. Encoded protein: CASSLGGGFSNQPQHF. Looking up the rest from reference TRBV5-4 and TRBJ1-5 gives the full variable domain: ETGVTQSPTHLIKTRGQQVTLRCSSQSGHNTVSWYQQALGQGPQFIFQYYREEENGRGNFPPRFSGLQFPNYSSELNVNALELDDSALYLCASSLGGGFSNQPQHFGDGTRLSIL.

This clonotype was detected only once. The chain has TRBV5-5 and TRBJ2-2; 10 bases match TRBD2. Germline CDR1 reads SGHKS; CDR2 reads YYEKEE (reference sequence). J was trimmed by 5 bases and V by 0 bases; bases with no gene match: 7. This CDR3 spans 17 amino acids. The CDR3 DNA sequence: TGTGCCAGCAGCTTGGAGGTAGCGGGAGGCAATACCGGGGAGCTGTTTTTT. Amino acid sequence: CASSLEVAGGNTGELFF.

J is TRBJ2-3 and V is TRBV9; unclear D gene. Trimming shortened V by 0 bases and J by 2 bases, and 13 bases separated the two germline ends. There are 16 residues in the CDR3. Germline CDR1 is SGDLS and CDR2 is YYNGEE. The CDR3 nucleotides are TGTGCCAGCAGCGTAGGAAGATTGCAGAACACAGATACGCAGTATTTT. Translating it yields CASSVGRLQNTDTQYF.

J is TRBJ1-2 and V is TRBV29-1; 8 bases agree with TRBD1. This CDR3 contains 12 residues. Unmatched junction bases numbered 6, after V lost 4 bases and J lost 8 bases. The germline CDR1 and CDR2 sequences are SQVTM and ANQGSEA. CDR3 loop: CSVVGQGRGYTF. The CDR3 DNA sequence: TGCAGCGTTGTTGGACAGGGTCGGGGCTACACCTTC.

This clonotype was observed a handful of times. The chain carries TRBV30 and TRBJ2-1; TRBD2 matches at 12 bases. The junction had 7 bases not matched to a gene; V was cut back by 0 bases and J by 7 bases. The CDR3 contains 16 residues. Germline V CDR1 and CDR2: GTSNPN, SVGIG (reference sequence). The CDR3 loop reads CAWSVRTSGISNEQFF. The CDR3 coding sequence is TGTGCCTGGAGTGTACGGACTAGCGGGATATCAAATGAGCAGTTCTTC.

This clonotype was recorded at least ten times. J is TRBJ2-2 and V is TRBV6-4; 9 nucleotides line up with TRBD2. This CDR3 is 15 amino acids long. V shed 6 bases, J shed 1 base, and the junction held 3 bases outside the gene matches. Germline CDR1 MRHNA, CDR2 SNTAGT. Here the CDR3 reads CASSQLAGNTGELFF. The CDR3 DNA reads TGTGCCAGCAGCCAACTAGCGGGGAACACCGGGGAGCTGTTTTTT.

This chain links TRBV7-8 with TRBJ2-5; unclear D gene. Per germline, CDR1 SGHVS and CDR2 FQNEAQ. This CDR3 spans 13 amino acids. The V and J ends lost 1 base and 4 bases respectively, with 7 bases between them. Here the CDR3 reads CASSLEERETQYF. The CDR3 DNA reads as TGTGCCAGCAGCTTAGAGGAAAGAGAGACCCAGTACTTC. The variable domain in full, with the rest retrieved from reference TRBV7-8 and TRBJ2-5, is GAGVSQSPRYKVAKRGQDVALRCDPISGHVSLFWYQQALGQGPEFLTYFQNEAQLDKSGLPSDRFFAERPEGSVSTLKIQRTQQEDSAVYLCASSLEERETQYFGPGTRLLVL.

V gene TRBV5-4 combines with J gene TRBJ2-1, with D unclear. Germline lookup yields CDR1 SGHNT and CDR2 YYREEE (reference sequence). V was trimmed by 1 base and J by 3 bases, leaving 8 bases between them. CDR3 length: 14 amino acids. The CDR3 region is CASSLITSYNEQFF. CDR3 DNA: TGTGCCAGCAGCTTGATTACCAGCTACAATGAGCAGTTCTTC.

This clonotype was found a few times. The CDR3 nucleotides read TGCGCCAGCAGCCACTACCTAGCGGACTCCTACAATGAGCAGTTCTTC. It yields the protein CASSHYLADSYNEQFF. This sequence joins TRBV5-1 and TRBJ2-1, with 7 positions matching TRBD2. The J segment lost 0 bases and the V segment lost 4 bases, leaving 7 bases of the junction unmatched. The CDR3 totals 16 residues. The germline V gene encodes CDR1 SGHRS and CDR2 YFSETQ.

This clonotype was recorded many times. The J gene is TRBJ2-2, the V gene TRBV12-3 or TRBV12-4; 10 bases map to TRBD2. The CDR3 spans 14 residues. After removal of 3 bases from V and 6 bases from J, the junction contained 1 base not matched to a gene. The CDR3 spells CASSFLAGAGELFF. Here the CDR3 DNA reads TGTGCCAGCAGTTTCCTAGCGGGAGCCGGGGAGCTGTTTTTT.

V is TRBV20-1 and J is TRBJ2-7; 11 nucleotides align to TRBD2. The CDR3 is 14 amino acids. Trimming at V came to 6 bases and at J to 5 bases, leaving 9 bases not matched to a gene. Looked up from germline, CDR1 is DFQATT and CDR2 is SNEGSKA (reference sequence). The CDR3 loop is CSAPTSGSPHEQYF. The CDR3 DNA reads as TGCAGTGCACCCACTAGCGGGAGTCCCCACGAGCAGTACTTC.

This clonotype was seen more than once but under ten times. The V and J genes are TRBV6-4 and TRBJ2-1; 12 bases fit TRBD2. From germline, CDR1 is MRHNA and CDR2 SNTAGT. Trimming took 3 bases from V and 7 from J; bases not matched to a gene: 4. CDR3 size: 15 residues. In nucleotides, the CDR3 is TGTGCCAGCAGTGAGGATGGGACTAGCGGGAATGAGCAGTTCTTC. Translated, it gives CASSEDGTSGNEQFF.

This clonotype was detected only a few times. V and J are TRBV20-1 and TRBJ2-5; 8 nucleotides align to TRBD1. Trimming cost V 6 bases and J 7 bases; bases outside gene matches: 16. Germline V CDR1 and CDR2: DFQATT, SNEGSKA (reference sequence). This CDR3 comprises 15 residues. This CDR3 reads CSAQDEGQVRGTQYF. DNA for the CDR3: TGCAGTGCCCAAGATGAGGGACAGGTCAGGGGGACCCAGTACTTC.

The V call is TRBV27, the J call TRBJ2-1; no reliable D call. The CDR3 spans 14 residues. Trimming removed 4 bases from V and 2 bases from J, with 9 bases in between. The germline V gene has CDR1 MNHEY and CDR2 SMNVEV (reference sequence). CDR3 loop: CASSSGPAYNEQFF. The CDR3 DNA reads as TGTGCCAGCAGTTCAGGTCCCGCCTACAATGAGCAGTTCTTC.

The rearrangement links TRBV25-1 to TRBJ2-7; 10 bases are a match to TRBD1. CDR1 is MGHDK, CDR2 SYGVNS, per germline. The CDR3 has 16 residues. J was trimmed by 3 bases and V by 4 bases; bases with no gene match: 9. CDR3 coding DNA: TGTGCCAGCAGTGGGCCCCGGGACAGGGGACGCTACGAGCAGTACTTC. Translating gives CASSGPRDRGRYEQYF.

This clonotype was detected only a few times. The chain employs TRBV20-1 and TRBJ1-1, with 8 bases fitting TRBD1. The germline gives CDR1 DFQATT, CDR2 SNEGSKA (reference sequence). The CDR3 contains 16 residues. V shed 0 bases and J 2 bases; nucleotides not matched to a gene: 8. The CDR3, as DNA: TGCAGTGCTAGAGATCTTTTCAGGGGGCAAAACACTGAAGCTTTCTTT. Protein: CSARDLFRGQNTEAFF.

This clonotype showed up just a few times. The chain combines TRBV10-2 with TRBJ2-5; D is unclear. Germline V gives CDR1 WSHSY, CDR2 SAAADI. The V end was cut by 7 bases, the J end by 0 bases, with 12 bases between. The CDR3 runs to 14 residues. The CDR3 sequence is CASTLKHYQETQYF. The CDR3 coding sequence is TGCGCCAGCACTCTTAAGCATTACCAAGAGACCCAGTACTTC.

This clonotype has a handful of counts. This CDR3 is CASKLGRGPDTQYF. The CDR3 bases are TGTGCCAGCAAGTTGGGACGCGGGCCAGATACGCAGTATTTT. V is TRBV6-5 and J is TRBJ2-3, with D tentatively TRBD1 or TRBD2 (5 bases each). The germline gives CDR1 MNHEY, CDR2 SVGAGI. V gave up 7 bases and J gave up 4 bases, with 15 bases separating them. The CDR3 has 14 residues.

This chain links TRBV5-1 with TRBJ2-5; unclear D gene. Per germline, CDR1 SGHRS and CDR2 YFSETQ. The length of the CDR3 is 14 residues. Trimming removed 0 bases from V and 3 bases from J, with 9 bases in between. CDR3 region: CASSLGLDEETQYF. The CDR3 DNA follows: TGCGCCAGCAGCTTGGGCCTAGATGAAGAGACCCAGTACTTC.

The rearrangement joins TRBV4-1 to TRBJ1-1; D might be TRBD1 (5 bases). V lost 5 bases to trimming and J lost 8 bases, with 12 bases between them. CDR3 length equals 12 residues. Looked up from germline, CDR1 is MGHRA and CDR2 is YSYEKL. The DNA for the CDR3 is TGCGCCAGCAGCGGATGGGGGAGGGAAGCTTTCTTT. Translating it yields CASSGWGREAFF.

The chain is built from TRBV15 and TRBJ2-1; tentative D call: TRBD2 (5 bases). The CDR3 is made up of 15 amino acids. Trimming took off 3 bases at V and 1 base at J, with 10 bases between the two ends. The germline gives CDR1 LNHNV, CDR2 YYDKDF (reference sequence). The CDR3 spells CATSSLAMSYNEQFF. The CDR3 nucleotides are TGTGCCACCAGCAGCCTAGCTATGTCCTACAATGAGCAGTTCTTC.

This sequence joins TRBV12-3 or TRBV12-4 and TRBJ1-5, with 8 bases fitting TRBD1. The CDR3 is made up of 14 amino acids. J gave up 6 bases and V 5 bases, and 6 bases lay outside the gene matches. As DNA, the CDR3 is TGTGCCAGCAGTCGGACAGGGAGGCCTCAGCCCCAGCATTTT. The encoded protein is CASSRTGRPQPQHF.

In this sample, this clonotype turned up many times. This sequence joins TRBV9 and TRBJ1-5; D not certain. The germline V and J ends were trimmed by 4 bases and 6 bases, with 32 bases remaining between them. This CDR3 region has 20 residues. CDR1 is SGDLS and CDR2 is YYNGEE in the germline V gene. As DNA, the CDR3 is TGTGCCAGCAGCCTGGGTGCGACAAGAAGGGCTATGGGCTATCGTCAGCCCCAGCATTTT. It yields the protein CASSLGATRRAMGYRQPQHF. Supplemented by reference TRBV9 and TRBJ1-5, the full variable domain reads DSGVTQTPKHLITATGQRVTLRCSPRSGDLSVYWYQQSLDQGLQFLIQYYNGEERAKGNILERFSAQQFPDLHSELNLSSLELGDSALYFCASSLGATRRAMGYRQPQHFGDGTRLSIL.

The chain has TRBV10-2 and TRBJ2-3; 8 nucleotides match TRBD2. The V gene end was trimmed by 2 bases and the J gene end by 4 bases; junction bases not matched to a gene: 2. In germline, CDR1 is WSHSY, CDR2 SAAADI. This CDR3 has 14 residues. The CDR3 DNA follows: TGCGCCAGCAGTGAGGGACTAGCCCCAGATACGCAGTATTTT. Protein sequence: CASSEGLAPDTQYF.

This clonotype was seen more than once but under ten times. CDR3 sequence reads: CSARSGGNTDTQYF. The CDR3 nucleotides read TGCAGTGCCAGGTCGGGCGGGAATACAGATACGCAGTATTTT. This chain uses TRBV20-1 with TRBJ2-3, with D possibly being TRBD2 (6 bases). Germline CDR1 is DFQATT and CDR2 is SNEGSKA (reference sequence). This CDR3 has 14 residues. The germline V and J ends were trimmed by 6 bases and 3 bases, with 16 bases remaining between them.

The chain combines TRBV25-1 with TRBJ2-3, with 7 positions matching TRBD2. V trimming: 3 bases; J trimming: 3 bases; junction bases outside the gene matches: 12. Germline V gives CDR1 MGHDK, CDR2 SYGVNS. This CDR3 contains 17 residues. CDR3 DNA: TGTGCCAGCAGTGAGCTGGGGCTAGCGGATTATACAGATACGCAGTATTTT. Amino acids: CASSELGLADYTDTQYF.

The CDR3 nucleotides read TGCAGCGTTAAGGAGGGAGCTAACTATGGCTACACCTTC. This encodes CSVKEGANYGYTF. The chain is built from TRBV29-1 and TRBJ1-2; D unclear. In germline, CDR1 is SQVTM, CDR2 ANQGSEA. Trimming took off 5 bases at V and 0 bases at J, with 10 bases between the two ends. This CDR3 is built from 13 residues.

This clonotype has just a few counts. The V call is TRBV5-1, the J call TRBJ2-2; TRBD2 agrees at 9 bases. The CDR3 sequence is 16 residues long. V shed 4 bases, J shed 4 bases, and the junction held 8 bases outside the gene matches. The V gene's germline CDR1 is SGHRS and CDR2 YFSETQ. CDR3 in DNA: TGCGCCAGCAGCCTGAGACTAGCGGCGTTCACCGGGGAGCTGTTTTTT. Its protein product is CASSLRLAAFTGELFF.

The V call is TRBV20-1, the J call TRBJ2-2; TRBD2 is a possible D gene (6 bases). In germline, CDR1 is DFQATT, CDR2 SNEGSKA (reference sequence). The CDR3 length is 14 residues. Trimming removed 6 bases at V and 9 bases at J, with 20 bases between. This CDR3 is CSAPRDSGRRELFF. CDR3 DNA: TGCAGTGCACCCCGGGACTCGGGTCGCCGGGAGCTGTTTTTT.

This clonotype was found a few times. This sequence joins TRBV5-6 and TRBJ1-3, with D uncertain. V was shortened by 4 bases and J by 5 bases, with 16 bases between the two germline ends. Germline CDR1 SGHDT, CDR2 YYEEEE. The CDR3 extends over 15 amino acids. CDR3 DNA sequence: TGTGCCAGCAGCGGTCGGAGGGTACGCCGAAACACCATATATTTT. Protein product: CASSGRRVRRNTIYF.